This TCR beta chain was captured in a study of T cells in Graves' hyperthyroidism and ophthalmopathy. Study details: Peripheral blood was obtained at initial diagnosis, preceding any treatment.

Regions amplified from RNA transcripts were the TCR beta CDR3 regions. The TCR CDR3 was amplified in a first-round RT-PCR using the HTBI primer set. TCRdb processed the multiplex PCR reads anew with MiXCR; each CDR3 protein has one entry. This repertoire shows 450,000 to 500,000 distinct CDR3 sequences, roughly 22% found once; its top ten account for roughly 49%. There are many counts of this clonotype. V lost 6 bases and J 1 base, leaving 12 bases between the germline ends. The CDR3 loop spans 13 amino acids. Germline V gene sequence: CDR1 DFQATT, CDR2 SNEGSKA (reference sequence). Cells are PBMCs isolated from 9 to 10 ml of fresh blood.

The sample comprised blood. The V call is TRBV20-1, the J call TRBJ1-1; D gene unclear. This TCR derives from a woman between 65 and 79 years old with Graves' ophthalmopathy. The CDR3 nucleotides are TGCAGTGCCCCCCTCTCGTCGAACACTGAAGCTTTCTTT. Protein: CSAPLSSNTEAFF.